These 20 T cell receptor beta chains were all obtained from the same sample, sequenced in a study of blood T cell repertoires in COVID-19. The repertoire was sequenced with immunoSEQ multiplex PCR; TCRdb's copy has only in-frame clones and lacks some. The table shows under 200,000 clones, with more than 70% occurring only once. Sequenced input: PBMCs or T cells enriched from blood (not recorded which). These receptors originate from a woman in her forties or fifties in a cohort exposed to, infected with or recovered from COVID-19 (not recorded which).

This clone was seen a handful of times. The chain recombines TRBV9 with TRBJ1-2, with D maybe TRBD1 (6 bases). V gave up 3 bases and J gave up 4 bases, with 19 bases separating them. The CDR3 runs to 16 residues. Germline CDR1 reads SGDLS; CDR2 reads YYNGEE. Here the CDR3 DNA reads TGTGCCAGCAGCGCCTACCAAACAGGGATCGGCTATGGCTACACCTTC. Its protein product is CASSAYQTGIGYGYTF.

J is TRBJ2-5 and V is TRBV28; D call uncertain. V shed 0 bases and J shed 2 bases, with 13 bases lying between them. This CDR3 spans 16 amino acids. Germline lookup yields CDR1 MDHEN and CDR2 SYDVKM. The CDR3: CASSLWPRTNQETQYF. CDR3 in DNA: TGTGCCAGCAGTTTATGGCCCAGAACGAATCAAGAGACCCAGTACTTC.

The rearrangement uses TRBV5-4 and TRBJ1-2; 8 nucleotides align to TRBD1. J was trimmed by 2 bases and V by 3 bases; bases with no gene match: 6. This CDR3 contains 15 residues. CDR1 is SGHNT and CDR2 is YYREEE in the germline V gene (reference sequence). The CDR3, as DNA: TGTGCCAGCAGCTGGTCCGGACAGGGAAACTATGGCTACACCTTC. This gives the protein CASSWSGQGNYGYTF.

V gene TRBV3-1 (or the pseudogene TRBV3-2) combines with J gene TRBJ1-1; the match to TRBD1 covers 11 bases. Germline CDR1 is LGHDT and CDR2 is YNNKEL (reference sequence). With V trimmed by 3 bases and J by 0 bases, 18 bases remained unmatched. The length of the CDR3 is 21 residues. The CDR3 region has the DNA TGTGCCAGCAGCCAGCCCGGCGGACAGGGGGCGTATAGCACCTTGAACACTGAAGCTTTCTTT. It translates to CASSQPGGQGAYSTLNTEAFF.

The CDR3 here is CASSAAGQAGTIYF. The CDR3 DNA follows: TGTGCCAGTAGTGCGGCCGGACAGGCGGGCACCATATATTTT. V usage is TRBV19 and J usage is TRBJ1-3; 7 bases line up with TRBD1. The CDR3 contains 14 residues. CDR1 is LNHDA and CDR2 is SQIVND in the germline V gene (reference sequence). The J segment lost 9 bases and the V segment lost 5 bases, leaving 10 bases of the junction unmatched.

This chain joins TRBV7-2 and TRBJ2-5, with TRBD2 identical over 12 bases. CDR1 and CDR2 (germline): SGHTA, FQGNSA. V lost 5 bases and J lost 7; bases outside the gene matches: 8. CDR3 size: 15 residues. The CDR3: CASSPTSGGKGTQYF. The DNA of the CDR3 is TGTGCCAGCAGCCCTACTAGCGGGGGGAAGGGGACCCAGTACTTC.

This clone was seen a few times. The V gene is TRBV5-1, the J gene TRBJ2-7, with TRBD1 matching over 10 bases. The CDR3 is 14 amino acids. Germline loops: CDR1 SGHRS, CDR2 YFSETQ. With V trimmed by 2 bases and J by 4 bases, 3 bases remained unmatched. The CDR3 region has the DNA TGCGCCAGCAGCTTCCCGGGACAGGGGTACGAGCAGTACTTC. It specifies CASSFPGQGYEQYF. Drawing the rest from reference TRBV5-1 and TRBJ2-7, the complete variable domain is KAGVTQTPRYLIKTRGQQVTLSCSPISGHRSVSWYQQTPGQGLQFLFEYFSETQRNKGNFPGRFSGRQFSNSRSEMNVSTLELGDSALYLCASSFPGQGYEQYFGPGTRLTVT.

The chain links TRBV18 to TRBJ2-1; 10 bases are a match to TRBD1. The CDR3 sequence is 15 residues long. Germline V gene lookup returns CDR1 KGHSH and CDR2 LQKENI. Trimming removed 4 bases from V and 3 bases from J; junction bases left unmatched: 3. CDR3 protein: CASSRGTGDYNEQFF. As DNA, the CDR3 is TGTGCCAGCTCACGAGGGACAGGGGACTACAATGAGCAGTTCTTC.

With regard to this clone: One end of the junction varies from germline; a read error may be responsible. The V call is TRBV2, the J call TRBJ1-1, with D possibly TRBD1 on 5 matching bases. The CDR3 runs to 10 residues. The germline V gene encodes CDR1 SNHLY and CDR2 FYNNEI. The CDR3 protein is CASSRPDKVW. The DNA for the CDR3 is TGTGCCAGCAGTCGACCGGACAAGGTCTGG. Drawing the rest from reference TRBV2 and TRBJ1-1, the complete variable domain is EPEVTQTPSHQVTQMGQEVILRCVPISNHLYFYWYRQILGQKVEFLVSFYNNEISEKSEIFDDQFSVERPDGSNFTLKIRSTKLEDSAMYFCASSRPDKVWGQGTRLTVV.

V gene TRBV7-2 combines with J gene TRBJ2-3, with TRBD1 identical over 7 bases. J was trimmed by 2 bases and V by 1 base; bases with no gene match: 3. This CDR3 spans 15 amino acids. CDR1 and CDR2 (germline): SGHTA, FQGNSA. CDR3 loop: CASSLDRGPTDTQYF. CDR3 DNA: TGTGCCAGCAGCTTAGATAGGGGGCCCACAGATACGCAGTATTTT.

The chain employs TRBV21-1 and TRBJ2-3; the table assigns TRBD2, which was not confirmed against the DNA. TRBV21-1 is noted as a pseudogene. The length of the CDR3 is 17 residues. CDR3 sequence (DNA): TGTGCCAGCAGCAAAGCAGGGCCTAGCCCCCGCACAGATACGCAGTATTTT. Translation gives CASSKAGPSPRTDTQYF.

This chain uses TRBV2 with TRBJ1-5; TRBD1 agrees at 8 bases. The ends lost 4 bases at V and 2 bases at J; junction bases unmatched: 4. The CDR3 contains 15 residues. The germline gives CDR1 SNHLY, CDR2 FYNNEI. This CDR3 is CASSVMGQGNQPQHF. The DNA of the CDR3 is TGTGCCAGCAGTGTGATGGGACAGGGCAATCAGCCCCAGCATTTT.

The chain employs TRBV4-3 and TRBJ2-7; TRBD1 aligns across 9 bases. This CDR3 is 15 amino acids long. The germline V gene has CDR1 LGHNA and CDR2 YSLEER. V was clipped by 1 base and J by 4 bases; unmatched bases: 5. Here the CDR3 reads CASSQGTGGAYEQYF. CDR3 in DNA: TGCGCCAGCAGCCAAGGTACAGGGGGCGCGTACGAGCAGTACTTC.

This rearrangement joins TRBV28 to TRBJ2-7; D remains ambiguous. This CDR3 has 15 amino acids. V was shortened by 5 bases and J by 0 bases, with 14 bases between the two germline ends. Germline assignment: CDR1 MDHEN and CDR2 SYDVKM. The CDR3 reads CASSPRVAYSYEQYF. CDR3 nucleotide sequence: TGTGCCAGCAGTCCCCGAGTAGCATACTCCTACGAGCAGTACTTC.

The chain couples TRBV5-1 to TRBJ2-3, with TRBD2 matching over 13 bases. V lost 3 bases and J lost 3; bases outside the gene matches: 4. The CDR3 runs to 16 residues. Per the germline V gene, CDR1 is SGHRS and CDR2 is YFSETQ. CDR3 nucleotide sequence: TGCGCCAGCAGCTCCGGACTAGCGGGAGAAACAGATACGCAGTATTTT. As protein: CASSSGLAGETDTQYF.

The chain recombines TRBV5-6 with TRBJ1-1, with D perhaps TRBD1 (5 bases). The germline V and J ends were trimmed by 5 bases and 4 bases, with 18 bases remaining between them. CDR1 is SGHDT and CDR2 is YYEEEE in the germline V gene. The CDR3 sequence is 15 residues long. Here the CDR3 DNA reads TGTGCCAGCAGATCCCCGGGACCCGGGGGCACTGAAGCTTTCTTT. It codes for CASRSPGPGGTEAFF. The whole variable domain, remainder taken from reference TRBV5-6 and TRBJ1-1, is DAGVTQSPTHLIKTRGQQVTLRCSPKSGHDTVSWYQQALGQGPQFIFQYYEEEERQRGNFPDRFSGHQFPNYSSELNVNALLLGDSALYLCASRSPGPGGTEAFFGQGTRLTVV.

This chain uses TRBV11-3 with TRBJ1-2; a possible D gene is TRBD1 (5 bases). The CDR3 totals 14 residues. V was cut by 3 bases and J by 4 bases, with 12 bases left in between. Germline CDR1 is SGHNT and CDR2 is YENEEA. The CDR3 here is CASSFPRGGYGYTF. The CDR3 nucleotides read TGTGCCAGCAGCTTCCCCCGCGGGGGCTATGGCTACACCTTC.

The genes are TRBV27 and TRBJ2-2; D perhaps matches TRBD1 (5 bases). CDR1 MNHEY and CDR2 SMNVEV come from the germline V gene (reference sequence). The CDR3 is made up of 14 amino acids. Between the trimmed V and J ends, which lost 4 bases and 7 bases, there was a span of 13 bases. CDR3 sequence reads: CASSYLGVNGELFF. The CDR3 DNA sequence: TGTGCCAGCAGTTACTTAGGGGTTAACGGGGAGCTGTTTTTT.

The CDR3 protein is CASSVRPSGINEQFF. The CDR3 bases are TGTGCCAGCAGCGTAAGACCTAGCGGGATCAATGAGCAGTTCTTC. The rearrangement uses TRBV9 and TRBJ2-1; TRBD2 matches 9 bases. The V and J ends lost 1 base and 6 bases, in that order; junction bases with no gene match: 5. Per the germline V gene, CDR1 is SGDLS and CDR2 is YYNGEE. The CDR3 extends over 15 amino acids.

The genes are TRBV28 and TRBJ1-1; possibly TRBD1 for D (6 bases). V lost 6 bases and J lost 4, with 15 bases in between. In germline, CDR1 is MDHEN, CDR2 SYDVKM. The CDR3 has 14 residues. CDR3 nucleotides: TGTGCCAGCAGCCCAGGACAGACATTCACTGAAGCTTTCTTT. Amino acid sequence: CASSPGQTFTEAFF.